Listed here are 4 T cell receptor beta chains from one sample, sequenced in a study of cytomegalovirus exposure and HLA in healthy donors. The PCR contained 60 Vbeta and 13 Jbeta primers. Measured with immunoSEQ multiplex PCR; TCRdb has only the in-frame clones, and not every one. In the table there are around 150,000 clones, approximately 86% of which are singletons. The specimen was PBMCs. All receptors come from a young woman in good health and CMV-seronegative.

CDR3 loop: CASEPSGGTQETQYF. The CDR3 nucleotides are TGTGCCAGCGAACCTAGCGGGGGGACCCAAGAGACCCAGTACTTC. The rearrangement uses TRBV5-3 and TRBJ2-5; 11 bases line up with TRBD2. TRBV5-3 is known as an ORF, though its function is uncertain. Trimming took 8 bases from V and 1 from J; bases not matched to a gene: 7. The CDR3 is made up of 15 amino acids.

DNA of the CDR3: TGCAGCGTTATGACTAGACCGGAAGATACGCAGTATTTT. Protein product: CSVMTRPEDTQYF. This chain connects TRBV29-1 to TRBJ2-3, with D possibly being TRBD2 (6 bases). From germline, CDR1 is SQVTM and CDR2 ANQGSEA. Trimming pared 5 bases from V and 5 bases from J, leaving 14 bases between. The CDR3 length is 13 residues.

The chain joins TRBV19 to TRBJ1-2; the D gene is possibly TRBD1 (6 bases). The germline gives CDR1 LNHDA, CDR2 SQIVND (reference sequence). There are 15 residues in the CDR3. V lost 1 base to trimming and J lost 3 bases, with 12 bases between them. The CDR3 region is CASSIGQGNDYGYTF. The CDR3 bases are TGTGCCAGTAGTATAGGTCAGGGGAACGACTATGGCTACACCTTC.

This rearrangement joins TRBV5-1 to TRBJ1-1, with D possibly matching TRBD1 (5 bases). The germline CDR1 and CDR2 sequences are SGHRS and YFSETQ. CDR3 length: 14 residues. V was shortened by 0 bases and J by 1 base, with 7 bases between the two germline ends. The CDR3 sequence is CASSLAGENTEAFF. For the CDR3, the DNA is TGCGCCAGCAGCTTGGCGGGGGAGAACACTGAAGCTTTCTTT. The whole variable domain, remainder taken from reference TRBV5-1 and TRBJ1-1, is KAGVTQTPRYLIKTRGQQVTLSCSPISGHRSVSWYQQTPGQGLQFLFEYFSETQRNKGNFPGRFSGRQFSNSRSEMNVSTLELGDSALYLCASSLAGENTEAFFGQGTRLTVV.